The 3 T cell receptor beta chains reported below all come from one sample, sequenced in a study of shared clonotypes between healthy human individuals. Only in-frame clones appear in the TCRdb table, and some are missing; sequencing was by immunoSEQ multiplex PCR. The data hold about 92,000 clones, with approximately 44% observed a single time. Input material: PBMCs. The receptor set was obtained from a woman between 35 and 50 years old in good health. Some clones in this sample may be carry-over from other donors' samples.

The chain recombines TRBV27 with TRBJ2-2; TRBD1 aligns across 7 bases. This CDR3 contains 15 residues. In germline, CDR1 is MNHEY, CDR2 SMNVEV (reference sequence). V lost 4 bases and J lost 4; bases outside the gene matches: 6. CDR3 loop: CASSYGTASTGELFF. CDR3 in DNA: TGTGCCAGCAGTTACGGGACAGCTAGCACCGGGGAGCTGTTTTTT.

To note about this clone: This sequence is one base from a far larger clone and is likely a read error. The CDR3 bases are TGTGCCTGGACGGGGTTCTATGGCTACGCCTTC. Amino acids: CAWTGFYGYAF. The chain carries TRBV30 and TRBJ1-2; no definite D call. This CDR3 contains 11 residues. CDR1 is GTSNPN, CDR2 SVGIG, per germline (reference sequence).

A single count supports this clone. This chain joins TRBV5-1 and TRBJ2-7; D perhaps matches TRBD2 (5 bases). V shed 4 bases and J shed 0 bases, with 11 bases lying between them. This CDR3 comprises 14 residues. Germline loops: CDR1 SGHRS, CDR2 YFSETQ. CDR3 sequence (DNA): TGCGCCAGCAGCAATCGGGATTACTCCTACGAGCAGTACTTC. Encoded protein: CASSNRDYSYEQYF.